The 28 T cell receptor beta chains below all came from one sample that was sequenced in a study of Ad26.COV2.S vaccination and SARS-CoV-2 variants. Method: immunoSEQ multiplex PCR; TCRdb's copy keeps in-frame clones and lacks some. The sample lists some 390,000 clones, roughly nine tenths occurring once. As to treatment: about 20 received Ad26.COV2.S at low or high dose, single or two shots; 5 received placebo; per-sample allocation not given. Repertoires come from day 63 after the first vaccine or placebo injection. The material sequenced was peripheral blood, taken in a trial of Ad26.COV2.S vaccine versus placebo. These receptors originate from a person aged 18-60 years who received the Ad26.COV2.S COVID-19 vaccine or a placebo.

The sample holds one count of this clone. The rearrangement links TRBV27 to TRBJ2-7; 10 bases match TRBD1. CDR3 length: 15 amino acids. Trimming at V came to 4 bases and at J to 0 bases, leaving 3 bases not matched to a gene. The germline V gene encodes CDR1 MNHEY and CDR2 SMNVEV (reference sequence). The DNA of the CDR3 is TGTGCCAGCAGTTCGACAGGGGGCCCCTCCTACGAGCAGTACTTC. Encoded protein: CASSSTGGPSYEQYF.

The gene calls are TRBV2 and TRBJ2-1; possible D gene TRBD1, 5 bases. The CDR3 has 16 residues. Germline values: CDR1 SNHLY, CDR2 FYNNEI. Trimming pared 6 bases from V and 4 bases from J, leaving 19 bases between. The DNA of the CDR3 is TGTGCCAGCAGGGAGCCAGGGTGGAGTCCGTACAATGAGCAGTTCTTC. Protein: CASREPGWSPYNEQFF.

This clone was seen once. The CDR3 DNA sequence: TGTGCCAGCAGTGCCGGGACAGTTAACTATGGCTACACCTTC. It translates to CASSAGTVNYGYTF. The chain joins TRBV25-1 to TRBJ1-2; 7 positions match TRBD1. The CDR3 loop spans 14 amino acids. Trimming removed 4 bases from V and 1 base from J; junction bases left unmatched: 3. In germline, CDR1 is MGHDK, CDR2 SYGVNS.

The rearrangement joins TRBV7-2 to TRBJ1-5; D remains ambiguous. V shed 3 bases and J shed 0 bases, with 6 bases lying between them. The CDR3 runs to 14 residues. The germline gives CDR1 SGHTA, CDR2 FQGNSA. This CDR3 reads CASSFRFSNQPQHF. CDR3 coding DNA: TGTGCCAGCAGCTTCAGATTTAGCAATCAGCCCCAGCATTTT.

CDR3 sequence (DNA): TGTGCCAGCAGCAAAACGCTAGGCCAGAGCACAGATACGCAGTATTTT. It codes for CASSKTLGQSTDTQYF. V gene TRBV21-1 combines with J gene TRBJ2-3; the D call of TRBD2 is as the table states it, not checked on the DNA. TRBV21-1 is a recognized pseudogene. This CDR3 has 16 residues.

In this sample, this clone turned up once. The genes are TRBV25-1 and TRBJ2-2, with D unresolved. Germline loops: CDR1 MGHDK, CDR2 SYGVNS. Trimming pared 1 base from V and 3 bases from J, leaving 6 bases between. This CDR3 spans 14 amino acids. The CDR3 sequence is CASSESVDTGELFF. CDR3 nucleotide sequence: TGTGCCAGCAGTGAATCGGTGGACACCGGGGAGCTGTTTTTT.

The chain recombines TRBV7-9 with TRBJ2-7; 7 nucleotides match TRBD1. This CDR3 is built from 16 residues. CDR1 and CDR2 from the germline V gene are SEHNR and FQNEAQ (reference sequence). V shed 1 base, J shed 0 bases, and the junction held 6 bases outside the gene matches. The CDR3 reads CASSLGQGRHSYEQYF. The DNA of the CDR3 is TGTGCCAGCAGCTTAGGACAGGGAAGGCACTCCTACGAGCAGTACTTC. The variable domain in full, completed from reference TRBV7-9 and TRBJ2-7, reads DTGVSQNPRHKITKRGQNVTFRCDPISEHNRLYWYRQTLGQGPEFLTYFQNEAQLEKSRLLSDRFSAERPKGSFSTLEIQRTEQGDSAMYLCASSLGQGRHSYEQYFGPGTRLTVT.

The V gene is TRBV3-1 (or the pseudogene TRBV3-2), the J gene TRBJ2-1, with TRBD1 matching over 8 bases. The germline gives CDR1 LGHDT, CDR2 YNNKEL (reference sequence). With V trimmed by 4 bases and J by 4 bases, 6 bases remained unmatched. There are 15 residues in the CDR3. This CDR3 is CASSPPGGEYNEQFF. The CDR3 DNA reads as TGTGCCAGCAGCCCGCCAGGGGGCGAATACAATGAGCAGTTCTTC.

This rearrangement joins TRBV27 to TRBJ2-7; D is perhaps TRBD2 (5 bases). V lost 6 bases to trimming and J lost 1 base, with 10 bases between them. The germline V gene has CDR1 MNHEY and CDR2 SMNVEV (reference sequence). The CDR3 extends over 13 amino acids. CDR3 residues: CASSPAGSYEQYF. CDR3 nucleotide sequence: TGTGCCAGCAGCCCTGCGGGTTCCTACGAGCAGTACTTC.

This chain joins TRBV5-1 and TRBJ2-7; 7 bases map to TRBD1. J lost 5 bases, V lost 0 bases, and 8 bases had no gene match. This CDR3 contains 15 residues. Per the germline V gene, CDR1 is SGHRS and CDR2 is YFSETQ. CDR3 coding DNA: TGCGCCAGCAGCTTGGATGCAGGGGGTAACGACGAGCAGTACTTC. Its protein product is CASSLDAGGNDEQYF.

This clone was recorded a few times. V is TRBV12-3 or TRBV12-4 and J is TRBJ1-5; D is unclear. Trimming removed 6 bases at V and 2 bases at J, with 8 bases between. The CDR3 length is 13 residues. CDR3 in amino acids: CASRKEGNQPQHF. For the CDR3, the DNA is TGTGCCAGCAGGAAGGAGGGCAATCAGCCCCAGCATTTT.

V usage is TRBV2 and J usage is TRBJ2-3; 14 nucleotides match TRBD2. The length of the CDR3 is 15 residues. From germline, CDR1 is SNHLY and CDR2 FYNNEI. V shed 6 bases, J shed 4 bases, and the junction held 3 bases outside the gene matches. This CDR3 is CASSGLAGGSDTQYF. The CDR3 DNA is TGTGCCAGCAGCGGACTAGCGGGGGGATCAGATACGCAGTATTTT.

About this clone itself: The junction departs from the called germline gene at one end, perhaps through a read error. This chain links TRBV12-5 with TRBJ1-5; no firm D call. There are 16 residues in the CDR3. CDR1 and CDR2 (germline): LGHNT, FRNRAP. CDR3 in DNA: TGTGCTAGTGGGTTGGTGAATTCATTTAGCAATCAGCCCCAGCATTTT. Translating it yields CASGLVNSFSNQPQHF.

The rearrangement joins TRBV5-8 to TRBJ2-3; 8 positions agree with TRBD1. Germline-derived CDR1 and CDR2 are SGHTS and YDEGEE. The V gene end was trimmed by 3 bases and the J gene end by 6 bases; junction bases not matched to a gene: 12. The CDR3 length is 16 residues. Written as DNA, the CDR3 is TGTGCCAGCAGCTCGGGACAGGCGTCAGTTATTGATACGCAGTATTTT. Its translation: CASSSGQASVIDTQYF.

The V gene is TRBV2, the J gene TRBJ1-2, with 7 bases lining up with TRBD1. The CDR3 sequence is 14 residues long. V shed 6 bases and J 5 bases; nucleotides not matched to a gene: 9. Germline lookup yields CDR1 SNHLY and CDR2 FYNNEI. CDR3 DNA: TGTGCCAGCAGGGGGGGACAGACCATATATGGCTACACCTTC. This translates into CASRGGQTIYGYTF.

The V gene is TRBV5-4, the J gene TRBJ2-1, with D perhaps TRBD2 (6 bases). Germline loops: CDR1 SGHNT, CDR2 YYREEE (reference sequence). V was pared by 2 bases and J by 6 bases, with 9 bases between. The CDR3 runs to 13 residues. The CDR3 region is CASSLGTGNEQFF. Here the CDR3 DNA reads TGTGCCAGCAGCTTAGGGACTGGCAATGAGCAGTTCTTC.

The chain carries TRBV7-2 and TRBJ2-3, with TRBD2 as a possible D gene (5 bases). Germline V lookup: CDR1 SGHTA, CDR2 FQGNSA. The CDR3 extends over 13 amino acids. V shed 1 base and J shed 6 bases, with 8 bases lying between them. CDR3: CASSLVGGDTQYF. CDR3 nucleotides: TGTGCCAGCAGCTTAGTAGGAGGCGATACGCAGTATTTT.

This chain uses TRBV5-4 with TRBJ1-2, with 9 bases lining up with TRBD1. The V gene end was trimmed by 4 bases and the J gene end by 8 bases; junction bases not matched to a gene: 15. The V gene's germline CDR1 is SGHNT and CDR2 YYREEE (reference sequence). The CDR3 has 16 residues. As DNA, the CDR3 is TGTGCCAGCAGCCCGCGGGATGGGACAGGGCTTTGGGGCTACACCTTC. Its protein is CASSPRDGTGLWGYTF.

The CDR3 spells CASSLGSQGVNYGYTF. The DNA of the CDR3 is TGTGCCAGCAGCTTAGGGTCACAGGGGGTTAACTATGGCTACACCTTC. The rearrangement links TRBV7-8 to TRBJ1-2; 8 nucleotides align to TRBD1. After removal of 1 base from V and 1 base from J, the junction contained 5 bases not matched to a gene. CDR1 and CDR2 (germline): SGHVS, FQNEAQ. The length of the CDR3 is 16 residues.

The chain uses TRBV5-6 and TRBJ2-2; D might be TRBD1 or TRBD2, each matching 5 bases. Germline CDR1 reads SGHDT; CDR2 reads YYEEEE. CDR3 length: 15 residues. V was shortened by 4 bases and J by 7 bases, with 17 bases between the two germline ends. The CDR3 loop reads CASSPQAGALGELFF. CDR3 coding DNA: TGTGCCAGCAGCCCACAGGCCGGGGCCCTCGGGGAGCTGTTTTTT.

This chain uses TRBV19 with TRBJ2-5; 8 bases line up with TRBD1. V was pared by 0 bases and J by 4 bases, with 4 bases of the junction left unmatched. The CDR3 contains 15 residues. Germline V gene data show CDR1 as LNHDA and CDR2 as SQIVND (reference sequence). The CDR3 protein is CASSIEGRGRETQYF. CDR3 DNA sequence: TGTGCCAGTAGTATAGAGGGCAGGGGGCGAGAGACCCAGTACTTC.

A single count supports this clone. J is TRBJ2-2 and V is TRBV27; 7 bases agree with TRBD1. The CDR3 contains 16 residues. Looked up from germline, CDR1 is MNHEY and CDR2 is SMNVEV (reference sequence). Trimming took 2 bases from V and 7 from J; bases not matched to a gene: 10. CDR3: CASSLVGGVMFGELFF. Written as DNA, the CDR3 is TGTGCCAGCAGTTTAGTAGGGGGCGTTATGTTCGGGGAGCTGTTTTTT.

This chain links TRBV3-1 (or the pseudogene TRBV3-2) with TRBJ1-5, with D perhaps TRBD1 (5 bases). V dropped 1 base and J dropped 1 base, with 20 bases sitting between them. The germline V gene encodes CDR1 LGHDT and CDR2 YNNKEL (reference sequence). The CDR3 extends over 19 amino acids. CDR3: CASSQGTQRRDGSNQPQHF. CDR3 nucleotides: TGTGCCAGCAGCCAAGGGACCCAGCGCCGGGACGGGAGCAATCAGCCCCAGCATTTT.

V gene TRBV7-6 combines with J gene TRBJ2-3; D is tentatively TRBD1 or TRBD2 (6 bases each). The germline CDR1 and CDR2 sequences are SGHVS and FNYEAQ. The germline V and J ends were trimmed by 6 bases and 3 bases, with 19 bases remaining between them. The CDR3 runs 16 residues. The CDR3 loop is CASSKEVRGRTDTQYF. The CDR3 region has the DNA TGTGCCAGCAGTAAGGAGGTCCGGGGGCGAACAGATACGCAGTATTTT. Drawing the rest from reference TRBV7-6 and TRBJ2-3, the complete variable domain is GAGVSQSPRYKVTKRGQDVALRCDPISGHVSLYWYRQALGQGPEFLTYFNYEAQQDKSGLPNDRFSAERPEGSISTLTIQRTEQRDSAMYRCASSKEVRGRTDTQYFGPGTRLTVL.

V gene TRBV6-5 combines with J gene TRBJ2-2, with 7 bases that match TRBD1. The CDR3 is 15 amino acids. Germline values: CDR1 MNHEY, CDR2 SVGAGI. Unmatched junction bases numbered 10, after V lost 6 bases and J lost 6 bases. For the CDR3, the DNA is TGTGCCAGCAGAACAGGGGTTACGGGCGCCGGGGAGCTGTTTTTT. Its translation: CASRTGVTGAGELFF.

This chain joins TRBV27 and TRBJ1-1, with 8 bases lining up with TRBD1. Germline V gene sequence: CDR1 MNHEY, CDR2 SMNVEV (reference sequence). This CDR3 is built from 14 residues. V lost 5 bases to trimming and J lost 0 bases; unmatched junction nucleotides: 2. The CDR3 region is CASSRGQVNTEAFF. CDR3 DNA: TGTGCCAGCAGTCGGGGACAGGTGAACACTGAAGCTTTCTTT.

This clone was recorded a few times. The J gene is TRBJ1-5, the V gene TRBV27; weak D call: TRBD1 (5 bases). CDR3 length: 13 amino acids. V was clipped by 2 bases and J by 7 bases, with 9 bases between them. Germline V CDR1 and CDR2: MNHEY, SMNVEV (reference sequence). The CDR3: CASSLMGEQPQHF. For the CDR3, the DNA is TGTGCCAGCAGTTTAATGGGGGAGCAGCCCCAGCATTTT.

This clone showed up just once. CDR3 residues: CASGENRGFNSPLHF. As DNA, the CDR3 is TGTGCCAGCGGGGAAAACAGGGGCTTTAATTCACCCCTCCACTTT. The rearrangement joins TRBV2 to TRBJ1-6, with 7 bases aligning to TRBD1. This CDR3 comprises 15 residues. The germline V gene encodes CDR1 SNHLY and CDR2 FYNNEI. The V segment lost 8 bases and the J segment 6 bases; nucleotides outside the gene matches: 10.